This TCR beta chain was captured by sequencing in a study of T cells in Graves' hyperthyroidism and ophthalmopathy. Study background: Upon initial diagnosis and before any treatment, peripheral blood was collected.

The length of the CDR3 is 13 residues. CDR1 is GTSNPN and CDR2 is SVGIG in the germline V gene (reference sequence). RNA transcripts yielded amplified TCR beta CDR3 regions. HTBI primers drove first-round RT-PCR of the TCR CDR3. TCRdb itself ran the multiplex PCR reads through MiXCR, one entry per CDR3 protein. The profile covers 650,000 to 750,000 distinct CDR3 sequences, with 14% appearing a single time and approximately 10% taken by the ten largest. This clonotype was seen repeatedly, ten times or more. One junction end does not reproduce the germline sequence, and a read error may be involved. The specimen sequenced was blood. The chain has TRBV30 and TRBJ2-3; D gene uncertain. This receptor was obtained from a woman between 18 and 30 years old with Graves' hyperthyroidism. The CDR3 region is CSCARLSTDTQYF. The DNA of the CDR3 is TGTTCCTGCGCCAGGCTTAGCACAGATACGCAGTATTTT. The full variable domain, completed using reference TRBV30 and TRBJ2-3, is SQTIHQWPATLVQPVGSPLSLECTVEGTSNPNLYWYRQAAGRGLQLLFYSVGIGQISSEVPQNLSASRPQDRQFILSSKKLLLSDSGFYLCSCARLSTDTQYFGPGTRLTVL.